The 25 T cell receptor beta chains given below trace back to one sample, sequenced in a study of early T cells in non-severe SARS-CoV-2 infection. TCRdb ran MiXCR on the 5' RACE reads and lists one entry per CDR3 protein. The sample includes about 64,000 distinct CDR3 sequences, roughly 14% of them seen just once. The sequenced sample was whole blood. The source of these receptors is an adult who was a healthcare worker with PCR-confirmed SARS-CoV-2 infection or an uninfected control (not recorded which).

The chain uses TRBV29-1 and TRBJ2-4; D not certain. The germline V and J ends were trimmed by 4 bases and 1 base, with 8 bases remaining between them. The germline gives CDR1 SQVTM, CDR2 ANQGSEA. CDR3 length: 13 residues. The CDR3 protein is CSVGPDAKNIQYF. CDR3 sequence (DNA): TGCAGCGTTGGGCCCGACGCCAAAAACATTCAGTACTTC. Combining the CDR3 with reference TRBV29-1 and TRBJ2-4 gives the whole variable domain SAVISQKPSRDICQRGTSLTIQCQVDSQVTMMFWYRQQPGQSLTLIATANQGSEATYESGFVIDKFPISRPNLTFSTLTVSNMSPEDSSIYLCSVGPDAKNIQYFGAGTRLSVL.

The V call is TRBV20-1, the J call TRBJ2-5; 7 bases fit TRBD2. V shed 5 bases and J 2 bases; nucleotides not matched to a gene: 5. The CDR3 consists of 13 residues. Looked up from germline, CDR1 is DFQATT and CDR2 is SNEGSKA (reference sequence). Written as DNA, the CDR3 is TGCAGTGCTTCGCCGGGACTACAAGAGACCCAGTACTTC. Its translation: CSASPGLQETQYF.

The chain is built from TRBV20-1 and TRBJ2-3; D is perhaps TRBD1 (6 bases). Germline V gives CDR1 DFQATT, CDR2 SNEGSKA (reference sequence). CDR3 size: 15 residues. With 0 bases removed from V and 5 bases from J, the gap between germline ends came to 15 bases. The CDR3 DNA is TGCAGTGCTAGAGATTTGTACAGGGCGATAGATACGCAGTATTTT. Its protein is CSARDLYRAIDTQYF.

This clonotype was found a few times. V and J are TRBV6-2 or TRBV6-3 and TRBJ2-3; either TRBD1 or TRBD2 may supply D (5 bases each). Germline V lookup: CDR1 MNHEY, CDR2 SVGEGT. Trimming cost V 2 bases and J 5 bases, with 8 bases left between them. The CDR3 is 13 amino acids. CDR3 amino acids: CASSYEGRDTQYF. Written as DNA, the CDR3 is TGTGCCAGCAGTTACGAGGGGCGAGATACGCAGTATTTT.

This clonotype was seen only a few times. J is TRBJ2-3 and V is TRBV18; D gene ambiguous. The CDR3 sequence is 13 residues long. V dropped 6 bases and J dropped 2 bases, with 9 bases sitting between them. The germline V gene has CDR1 KGHSH and CDR2 LQKENI. The CDR3 loop reads CASSGGHTDTQYF. The CDR3 bases are TGTGCCAGCTCGGGCGGCCACACAGATACGCAGTATTTT.

This clonotype was picked up a small number of times. The J gene is TRBJ1-1, the V gene TRBV6-5, with TRBD1 matching 10 bases. CDR3 size: 14 residues. Per germline, CDR1 MNHEY and CDR2 SVGAGI. J gave up 1 base and V 4 bases, and 0 bases lay outside the gene matches. CDR3 sequence: CASSWTGGNTEAFF. CDR3 bases: TGTGCCAGCAGTTGGACAGGGGGGAACACTGAAGCTTTCTTT.

This clonotype has more than one count but fewer than ten. The chain employs TRBV11-2 and TRBJ2-1; the match to TRBD2 covers 8 bases. The ends lost 4 bases at V and 9 bases at J; junction bases unmatched: 5. CDR1 is SGHAT, CDR2 FQNNGV, per germline. The CDR3 length is 13 residues. The CDR3: CASSSGLAPEQFF. The CDR3 region has the DNA TGTGCCAGCAGCTCAGGACTAGCCCCTGAGCAGTTCTTC.

This clonotype was seen at least ten times. The chain recombines TRBV28 with TRBJ2-1; 12 bases fit TRBD2. Germline CDR1 and CDR2: MDHEN and SYDVKM. Trimming removed 0 bases from V and 9 bases from J; junction bases left unmatched: 9. The CDR3 has 17 residues. In DNA form, the CDR3 reads TGTGCCAGCAGTTTATGGATCCTAGCGGGGGGGCCGGGTGAGCAGTTCTTC. Translating gives CASSLWILAGGPGEQFF.

The table lists this clonotype with a few counts. The chain couples TRBV29-1 to TRBJ2-1; D might be TRBD1 (5 bases). The CDR3 is 15 amino acids. Trimming pared 0 bases from V and 5 bases from J, leaving 14 bases between. Germline V CDR1 and CDR2: SQVTM, ANQGSEA. The CDR3 spells CSVEDGAYQHNEQFF. CDR3 coding DNA: TGCAGCGTTGAAGATGGGGCGTACCAACACAATGAGCAGTTCTTC.

There are a few counts of this clonotype. J is TRBJ2-7 and V is TRBV11-2, with D tentatively TRBD1 (5 bases). Germline CDR1 reads SGHAT; CDR2 reads FQNNGV. The CDR3 runs 15 residues. Trimming took 1 base from V and 2 from J, leaving 12 bases between them. As DNA, the CDR3 is TGTGCCAGCAGCTTAGGACAGACCTCGGCCTACGAGCAGTACTTC. Amino acids: CASSLGQTSAYEQYF.

This chain connects TRBV5-4 to TRBJ1-1; 8 bases match TRBD1. V trimming: 4 bases; J trimming: 5 bases; junction bases outside the gene matches: 7. The CDR3 has 14 amino acids. Looked up from germline, CDR1 is SGHNT and CDR2 is YYREEE (reference sequence). The CDR3 DNA reads TGTGCCAGCAGCGCCTCCAGGGGGCAAACTGAAGCTTTCTTT. It specifies CASSASRGQTEAFF.

V is TRBV12-3 or TRBV12-4 and J is TRBJ1-5; no definite D call. V was cut by 4 bases and J by 0 bases, with 7 bases left in between. The CDR3 is made up of 14 amino acids. The CDR3 sequence: CASSSIGSNQPQHF. CDR3 coding DNA: TGTGCCAGCAGTTCCATCGGTAGCAATCAGCCCCAGCATTTT.

This clonotype was seen only a few times. The chain combines TRBV12-3 or TRBV12-4 with TRBJ2-3, with 7 bases matching TRBD2. The CDR3 is 14 residues long. V trimming: 3 bases; J trimming: 8 bases; junction bases outside the gene matches: 8. The CDR3 spells CASSLGPPSGTQYF. In DNA, the CDR3 is TGTGCCAGCAGTTTGGGGCCCCCTAGCGGTACGCAGTATTTT.

V usage is TRBV10-3 and J usage is TRBJ2-7, with a tentative D call TRBD2 (5 bases). With 2 bases removed from V and 2 bases from J, the gap between germline ends came to 7 bases. The CDR3 sequence is 13 residues long. CDR1 and CDR2 from the germline V gene are ENHRY and SYGVKD. The CDR3 DNA is TGTGCCATCAGTGAGGGGGAGCCCTACGAGCAGTACTTC. Its protein is CAISEGEPYEQYF.

Ten or more counts support this clonotype. The chain links TRBV18 to TRBJ1-5, with 8 bases lining up with TRBD1. Germline V lookup: CDR1 KGHSH, CDR2 LQKENI. Trimming took 3 bases from V and 5 from J; bases not matched to a gene: 6. The CDR3 spans 15 residues. Here the CDR3 reads CASSPSRGRDQPQHF. The CDR3 DNA sequence: TGTGCCAGCTCACCTTCCAGGGGGCGCGATCAGCCCCAGCATTTT.

This clonotype was recorded at least ten times. V gene TRBV3-1 combines with J gene TRBJ2-5; no firm D call. Trimming took off 0 bases at V and 5 bases at J, with 10 bases between the two ends. The CDR3 totals 14 residues. Germline values: CDR1 LGHDT, CDR2 YNNKEL (reference sequence). The CDR3 nucleotides are TGTGCCAGCAGCCAAGATCTCTCCACCGAGACCCAGTACTTC. This gives the protein CASSQDLSTETQYF.

The table lists this clonotype with many counts. V gene TRBV15 combines with J gene TRBJ2-1, with D possibly TRBD1 on 6 matching bases. From germline, CDR1 is LNHNV and CDR2 YYDKDF (reference sequence). This CDR3 contains 15 residues. V lost 5 bases to trimming and J lost 0 bases, with 11 bases between them. In nucleotides, the CDR3 is TGTGCCACCAGCCGGGGCAGGGGCTCCTACAATGAGCAGTTCTTC. Amino acid sequence: CATSRGRGSYNEQFF.

This clonotype has a handful of counts. The chain joins TRBV6-2 or TRBV6-3 to TRBJ2-7; tentative D call: TRBD2 (6 bases). The CDR3 totals 14 residues. Germline V CDR1 and CDR2: MNHEY, SVGEGT. The V end was cut by 7 bases, the J end by 3 bases, with 16 bases between. The CDR3 is CASTQRGLLYEQYF. The CDR3, as DNA: TGTGCCAGCACCCAAAGGGGACTCCTCTACGAGCAGTACTTC.

This clonotype came up once. The rearrangement links TRBV5-6 to TRBJ2-7; TRBD2 is a possible D gene (6 bases). V dropped 0 bases and J dropped 3 bases, with 13 bases sitting between them. CDR1 is SGHDT, CDR2 YYEEEE, per germline. The CDR3 is 15 amino acids. For the CDR3, the DNA is TGTGCCAGCAGCTTGGGGGAGGATTACGGCTACGAGCAGTACTTC. Translation: CASSLGEDYGYEQYF.

In its sample, this clonotype was seen many times. This chain links TRBV7-6 with TRBJ1-3; D unresolved. The CDR3 totals 14 residues. V was pared by 2 bases and J by 6 bases, with 11 bases between. Germline values: CDR1 SGHVS, CDR2 FNYEAQ. CDR3 DNA: TGTGCCAGCAGCTTAATTGGGCGGGCAAACACCATATATTTT. This sequence encodes CASSLIGRANTIYF.

The chain has TRBV29-1 and TRBJ2-2; 9 nucleotides agree with TRBD1. Germline V CDR1 and CDR2: SQVTM, ANQGSEA. V lost 7 bases to trimming and J lost 6 bases; unmatched junction nucleotides: 6. The CDR3 has 13 residues. DNA of the CDR3: TGCAGCGGCGGGACAGGGAATGCCGGGGAGCTGTTTTTT. This codes for CSGGTGNAGELFF.

This clonotype appeared a few times. The chain recombines TRBV11-2 with TRBJ1-6, with D possibly matching TRBD1 (5 bases). The CDR3 is 13 amino acids. Germline V gene data show CDR1 as SGHAT and CDR2 as FQNNGV. V shed 7 bases and J shed 6 bases, with 10 bases lying between them. The CDR3 nucleotides read TGTGCCAGCAACCCAGGGACTAATTCACCCCTCCACTTT. Translated, it gives CASNPGTNSPLHF. The full variable domain, its missing parts supplied by reference TRBV11-2 and TRBJ1-6, is EAGVAQSPRYKIIEKRQSVAFWCNPISGHATLYWYQQILGQGPKLLIQFQNNGVVDDSQLPKDRFSAERLKGVDSTLKIQPAKLEDSAVYLCASNPGTNSPLHFGNGTRLTVT.

This clonotype came up many times. The gene calls are TRBV6-2 or TRBV6-3 and TRBJ2-7, with D perhaps matching TRBD2 (5 bases). The CDR3 contains 14 residues. Between the trimmed V and J ends, which lost 5 bases and 4 bases, there was a span of 15 bases. Germline CDR1 MNHEY, CDR2 SVGEGT. Here the CDR3 reads CASSDLGVIYEQYF. Here the CDR3 DNA reads TGTGCCAGCAGTGACTTGGGAGTGATTTACGAGCAGTACTTC.

In its sample, this clonotype was seen many times. The CDR3: CSATPFRGGVTDTQYF. The DNA for the CDR3 is TGCAGTGCTACCCCTTTCAGGGGGGGCGTCACAGATACGCAGTATTTT. The chain uses TRBV20-1 and TRBJ2-3; perhaps D is TRBD1 or TRBD2 (7 bases each). The V end was cut by 4 bases, the J end by 2 bases, with 19 bases between. The CDR3 loop spans 16 amino acids. Looked up from germline, CDR1 is DFQATT and CDR2 is SNEGSKA (reference sequence).

V usage is TRBV29-1 and J usage is TRBJ1-2; weak D call: TRBD1 (5 bases). Trimming shortened V by 1 base and J by 7 bases, and 10 bases separated the two germline ends. This CDR3 has 12 residues. CDR1 and CDR2 from the germline V gene are SQVTM and ANQGSEA. The CDR3 DNA sequence: TGCAGCGTTGAAGTACGGGGCGGTGGCTACACCTTC. Its translation is CSVEVRGGGYTF.